A selection of T cell receptor beta chains follows, all from one sample in a study of monozygotic twins with inflammatory bowel disease. For each CDR3 protein, TCRdb gives one entry from its re-call of the 5' RACE reads, without DNA. The sample table sets out roughly 160,000 distinct CDR3 sequences. Sequenced sample: blood. These receptors all stem from a human donor with ulcerative colitis or Crohn's disease, or a healthy co-twin of an affected twin (not recorded which). Each CDR3 is given with its conserved first and last residue.

>TRBJ2-7|TRBV5-1
CASSANGDEQYF
>TRBJ1-2|TRBV5-1
CASSSIDRGYGYTF
>TRBJ1-2|TRBV4-2
CASSQDLGKGYTF
>TRBJ2-2|TRBV2
CASRGTTNTGELFF
>TRBJ2-1|TRBV20-1
CSATPLSYNEQFF
>TRBJ1-2|TRBV19
CASTLLHKNYGYTF
>TRBJ2-3|TRBV7-9
CASSEVLALTDTQYF
>TRBJ2-1|TRBV20-1
CSAVRRGGEQFF
>TRBJ1-1|TRBV6-5
CASSYARTVADLNTEAFF
>TRBJ2-1|TRBV7-3
CASSLRAQGYLRGHNEQFF
>TRBJ1-5|TRBV28
CASSSPGQGNQPQHF
>TRBJ2-2|TRBV15
CATSRELAGVPGELFF
>TRBJ1-1|TRBV7-9
CASSSTGGDTEAFF
>TRBJ1-5|TRBV20-1
CSARMGSSQPQHF
>TRBJ1-1|TRBV5-1
CASSLVAGFDTEAFF
>TRBJ2-1|TRBV7-9
CASSLGAGAEQFF
>TRBJ1-2|TRBV5-1
CASSLLGTEYGYTF
>TRBJ1-4|TRBV7-2
CASSFDRGNEKLFF
>TRBJ2-3|TRBV7-2
CASSTAGGSLYAQYF
>TRBJ2-7|TRBV28
CASSVQTGGHEQYF
>TRBJ2-2|TRBV19
CASSTPRGAGTGELFF
>TRBJ2-7|TRBV11-2
CASSWGQGGYEQYF
>TRBJ1-4|TRBV7-2
CASSSGTEKLFF
>TRBJ2-3|TRBV7-9
CASSLEGTRTDTQYF
>TRBJ1-1|TRBV5-1
CASSLRGGVWTEAFF
>TRBJ2-1|TRBV20-1
CSAPLGASGGRDEQFF
>TRBJ1-1|TRBV7-6
CASSSLDRGLGTEAFF
>TRBJ1-3|TRBV2
CASSEEGTGNTIYF
>TRBJ2-1|TRBV12-3/TRBV12-4
CASSTWDSPSNEQFF
>TRBJ2-5|TRBV27
CASSLHLPGAEQETQYF
>TRBJ2-1|TRBV6-4
CASRVQTEGEQFF
>TRBJ2-7|TRBV7-9
CASSSRQNLYEQYF
>TRBJ2-1|TRBV20-1
CSARESANEQFF
>TRBJ1-1|TRBV11-2
CASSLSRPWGTEAFF
>TRBJ2-2|TRBV5-1
CASSLIGRDRGTGELFF
>TRBJ2-2|TRBV27
CASSFAGELFF
>TRBJ1-4|TRBV5-5
CASSRAGGEEEKLFF
>TRBJ2-3|TRBV20-1
CSAGGTSGDTDTQYF
>TRBJ1-2|TRBV7-9
CASSLSSDHLGGYGYTF
>TRBJ1-1|TRBV7-2
CASSPFAQATNTEAFF
>TRBJ2-3|TRBV13
CASSISAGVGDTQYF
>TRBJ1-1|TRBV5-6
CASSLGAGGESEAFF
>TRBJ2-3|TRBV6-4
CASSGRPAGGRTDTQYF
>TRBJ2-2|TRBV4-2
CASRLQGAVRDTGELFF
>TRBJ2-1|TRBV7-3
CASSLSFGGGNEQFF
>TRBJ2-1|TRBV11-2
CASSQTGGSEQFF
>TRBJ2-5|TRBV18
CASSPNKGPQETQYF
>TRBJ2-3|TRBV12-3/TRBV12-4
CANRLGAYTDTQYF
>TRBJ2-1|TRBV9
CASSVAGESYNEQFF
>TRBJ2-5|TRBV28
CASTWDPKGTQYF
>TRBJ2-4|TRBV2
CASRATELAKNIQYF
>TRBJ2-1|TRBV7-2
CASSLVGTTDNEQFF
>TRBJ2-1|TRBV7-2
CASSSTHGVSSYNEQFF
>TRBJ2-7|TRBV7-2
CASSLGSRTGEVYEQYF
>TRBJ1-1|TRBV29-1
CSGDIGTEAFF
>TRBJ1-3|TRBV24-1
CATSAETGGARNTIYF
>TRBJ2-3|TRBV7-2
CASSLDASWRDTQYF
>TRBJ1-5|TRBV19
CASSIVGTGWSNQPQHF
>TRBJ1-5|TRBV6-6
CASSYAGAQWPQHF
>TRBJ2-7|TRBV7-2
CASSRTGTGGTEQYF